This T cell receptor beta chain appears in the sequencing data of a study of T cell responses to AZD1222 COVID-19 vaccine. The CDR3 has 14 amino acids. The V gene's germline CDR1 is MNHNY and CDR2 SVGAGI (reference sequence). V was clipped by 5 bases and J by 2 bases; unmatched bases: 5. Produced via immunoSEQ multiplex PCR; TCRdb's table is partial and in-frame only. The sample holds about 140,000 clones; under 95% are singletons and the top ten take around 1.8%. On this clone itself: Its antigen is currently unknown.

Broader study findings: Spike-wide coverage was observed for vaccine-associated CD4 TCRs, with dominant responses at 160-218 and 743-854. It was only a handful of AZD1222 recipients who were seropositive at baseline. Among spike-specific TCRs, nearly half reportedly target unmutated variant regions.

This TCR came from an adult who received the AZD1222 COVID-19 vaccine. The rearrangement joins TRBV6-6 to TRBJ1-2; 7 bases match TRBD1. The sequences come from peripheral blood, collected 28 days after the second AZD1222 dose. The CDR3: CASSAVQGNYGYTF. CDR3 DNA: TGTGCCAGCAGTGCAGTACAGGGGAACTATGGCTACACCTTC.